These 17 T cell receptor beta chains were all obtained from the same sample, sequenced in a study of radiotherapy plus CTLA-4 blockade in lung cancer. The method was immunoSEQ multiplex PCR; TCRdb's version includes in-frame clones alone and lacks a portion of them. The sample shows roughly 40,000 clones, approximately 79% of them seen only once. This specimen consisted of peripheral blood, obtained from a patient treated with radiotherapy plus ipilimumab. The receptors were gathered from a human donor with non-small cell lung cancer that progressed on radiotherapy plus ipilimumab.

This clone came up a few times. The V gene is TRBV5-1, the J gene TRBJ2-2; tentative D call: TRBD2 (7 bases). There are 16 residues in the CDR3. The V and J ends lost 3 bases and 4 bases respectively, with 16 bases between them. Germline V lookup: CDR1 SGHRS, CDR2 YFSETQ. The CDR3 nucleotides read TGCGCCAGCAGCTCGGACGGGGGGCCGGGCACCGGGGAGCTGTTTTTT. Encoded protein: CASSSDGGPGTGELFF. The variable domain in full, completed from reference TRBV5-1 and TRBJ2-2, reads KAGVTQTPRYLIKTRGQQVTLSCSPISGHRSVSWYQQTPGQGLQFLFEYFSETQRNKGNFPGRFSGRQFSNSRSEMNVSTLELGDSALYLCASSSDGGPGTGELFFGEGSRLTVL.

This clone is termed medium-sized. This chain joins TRBV2 and TRBJ2-7, with D perhaps matching TRBD1 (6 bases). V was cut by 6 bases and J by 5 bases, with 20 bases left in between. Looked up from germline, CDR1 is SNHLY and CDR2 is FYNNEI. The CDR3 is 15 amino acids. CDR3 amino acids: CASRRTALGSDEQYF. The CDR3 DNA follows: TGTGCCAGCAGGAGGACAGCCCTTGGTAGCGACGAGCAGTACTTC.

The chain uses TRBV6-6 and TRBJ2-5, with 9 positions matching TRBD1. Trimming at V came to 2 bases and at J to 5 bases, leaving 6 bases not matched to a gene. The CDR3 is 15 residues long. Germline lookup yields CDR1 MNHNY and CDR2 SVGAGI (reference sequence). The CDR3 bases are TGTGCCAGCAGTTACGGGGGGACAGGGCGTGAGACCCAGTACTTC. Protein sequence: CASSYGGTGRETQYF.

The J gene is TRBJ2-2, the V gene TRBV9; 9 positions agree with TRBD1. There are 16 residues in the CDR3. Germline assignment: CDR1 SGDLS and CDR2 YYNGEE. Trimming removed 4 bases from V and 4 bases from J; junction bases left unmatched: 8. CDR3 loop: CASSSTGTGITGELFF. The CDR3 nucleotides are TGTGCCAGCAGCAGTACCGGGACAGGGATCACCGGGGAGCTGTTTTTT.

V gene TRBV15 combines with J gene TRBJ2-7, with D possibly matching TRBD1 (6 bases). V gave up 0 bases and J gave up 2 bases, with 11 bases separating them. The CDR3 spans 15 residues. Germline assignment: CDR1 LNHNV and CDR2 YYDKDF (reference sequence). The CDR3 sequence: CATSREGAGTYEQYF. As DNA, the CDR3 is TGTGCCACCAGCAGAGAGGGGGCAGGAACCTACGAGCAGTACTTC.

The genes are TRBV7-8 and TRBJ1-1; D possibly corresponds to TRBD1 (6 bases). V was trimmed by 3 bases and J by 1 base, leaving 9 bases between them. Germline loops: CDR1 SGHVS, CDR2 FQNEAQ. The CDR3 is 14 residues long. The CDR3 DNA follows: TGTGCCAGCAGCTTTGGGACACCGAACACTGAAGCTTTCTTT. This sequence encodes CASSFGTPNTEAFF.

The chain has TRBV5-1 and TRBJ1-4; D is perhaps TRBD1 (5 bases). The CDR3 consists of 15 residues. Trimming removed 1 base at V and 0 bases at J, with 7 bases between. The germline V gene has CDR1 SGHRS and CDR2 YFSETQ. CDR3 coding DNA: TGCGCCAGCAGCTTGCAGGGTACAACTAATGAAAAACTGTTTTTT. Encoded protein: CASSLQGTTNEKLFF.

This rearrangement joins TRBV7-3 to TRBJ2-1, with 9 bases identical to TRBD2. Germline CDR1 reads SGHTA; CDR2 reads FQGTGA. There are 18 residues in the CDR3. Trimming cost V 3 bases and J 7 bases; bases outside gene matches: 16. CDR3 nucleotide sequence: TGTGCCAGCAGCTTCGAGGGGTGGCGGGGGGGCCGGCGGAATGAGCAGTTCTTC. Its translation: CASSFEGWRGGRRNEQFF.

The sample holds a few counts of this clone. This rearrangement joins TRBV5-1 to TRBJ1-1, with D perhaps matching TRBD1 (5 bases). Trimming took 2 bases from V and 4 from J, leaving 12 bases between them. Germline V lookup: CDR1 SGHRS, CDR2 YFSETQ. The CDR3 is made up of 14 amino acids. The CDR3 DNA reads as TGCGCCAGCAGCTTTGGAGGGGTCGGCACTGAAGCTTTCTTT. The encoded protein is CASSFGGVGTEAFF.

The CDR3 region is CASSLSRAANEQFF. The DNA of the CDR3 is TGTGCCAGCAGTTTATCGCGGGCAGCGAATGAGCAGTTCTTC. This chain connects TRBV27 to TRBJ2-1, with TRBD2 as a possible D gene (5 bases). In germline, CDR1 is MNHEY, CDR2 SMNVEV (reference sequence). The V end lost 0 bases, the J end lost 7 bases, and 10 bases lay between the germline ends. There are 14 residues in the CDR3.

The sample holds one count of this clone. The rearrangement joins TRBV4-2 to TRBJ2-1; the D gene is possibly TRBD1 (5 bases). V was shortened by 0 bases and J by 5 bases, with 8 bases between the two germline ends. The CDR3 loop spans 14 amino acids. The V gene's germline CDR1 is LGHNA and CDR2 YNFKEQ. As DNA, the CDR3 is TGTGCCAGCAGCCAAGATGACAGCCACAATGAGCAGTTCTTC. Translation gives CASSQDDSHNEQFF.

The chain has TRBV5-1 and TRBJ2-7, with TRBD1 matching 9 bases. This CDR3 region has 15 residues. Germline V lookup: CDR1 SGHRS, CDR2 YFSETQ. J was trimmed by 4 bases and V by 1 base; bases with no gene match: 6. The CDR3 sequence: CASSLLTGGEYEQYF. The CDR3 nucleotides are TGCGCCAGCAGCTTGTTGACAGGGGGTGAATACGAGCAGTACTTC.

J is TRBJ2-3 and V is TRBV13, with TRBD2 matching over 8 bases. Germline V gene data show CDR1 as PRHDT and CDR2 as FYEKMQ (reference sequence). V lost 4 bases and J lost 5; bases outside the gene matches: 5. CDR3 length: 14 residues. The chain's CDR3 is CASSSERGRDTQYF. The CDR3 coding sequence is TGTGCCAGCAGCTCCGAGCGGGGGAGAGATACGCAGTATTTT.

V gene TRBV6-5 combines with J gene TRBJ2-7; a weak D match, TRBD2 (5 bases). The CDR3 consists of 14 residues. CDR1 and CDR2 (germline): MNHEY, SVGAGI. The V gene lost 6 bases and the J gene lost 6 bases, with 18 bases spanning the gap. The CDR3 region has the DNA TGTGCCAGCAGCGTGCGCGGCGGAGGTCCCGAGCAGTACTTC. Its translation: CASSVRGGGPEQYF.

This chain connects TRBV5-1 to TRBJ2-3, with 8 positions matching TRBD2. CDR3 length: 15 residues. V trimming: 6 bases; J trimming: 2 bases; junction bases outside the gene matches: 8. Germline assignment: CDR1 SGHRS and CDR2 YFSETQ. The CDR3: CASKRLAGDTDTQYF. CDR3 sequence (DNA): TGCGCCAGCAAACGCCTAGCGGGTGACACAGATACGCAGTATTTT. The whole variable domain, remainder taken from reference TRBV5-1 and TRBJ2-3, is KAGVTQTPRYLIKTRGQQVTLSCSPISGHRSVSWYQQTPGQGLQFLFEYFSETQRNKGNFPGRFSGRQFSNSRSEMNVSTLELGDSALYLCASKRLAGDTDTQYFGPGTRLTVL.

V and J are TRBV10-3 and TRBJ1-3; D perhaps matches TRBD1 (5 bases). This CDR3 region has 16 residues. Germline-derived CDR1 and CDR2 are ENHRY and SYGVKD. V was clipped by 9 bases and J by 0 bases, with 18 bases between them. CDR3 residues: CAIRGSNRDSGNTIYF. CDR3 coding DNA: TGTGCCATTCGGGGGTCGAATCGAGACTCTGGAAACACCATATATTTT.

The rearrangement joins TRBV4-3 to TRBJ1-1, with 7 bases that match TRBD1. This CDR3 comprises 16 residues. Germline V CDR1 and CDR2: LGHNA, YSLEER. Losses at the gene ends were 1 base for V and 5 bases for J; bases not matched to a gene: 10. CDR3 region: CASSQGDRSADTEAFF. CDR3 coding DNA: TGCGCCAGCAGCCAAGGGGACAGATCAGCTGATACTGAAGCTTTCTTT.